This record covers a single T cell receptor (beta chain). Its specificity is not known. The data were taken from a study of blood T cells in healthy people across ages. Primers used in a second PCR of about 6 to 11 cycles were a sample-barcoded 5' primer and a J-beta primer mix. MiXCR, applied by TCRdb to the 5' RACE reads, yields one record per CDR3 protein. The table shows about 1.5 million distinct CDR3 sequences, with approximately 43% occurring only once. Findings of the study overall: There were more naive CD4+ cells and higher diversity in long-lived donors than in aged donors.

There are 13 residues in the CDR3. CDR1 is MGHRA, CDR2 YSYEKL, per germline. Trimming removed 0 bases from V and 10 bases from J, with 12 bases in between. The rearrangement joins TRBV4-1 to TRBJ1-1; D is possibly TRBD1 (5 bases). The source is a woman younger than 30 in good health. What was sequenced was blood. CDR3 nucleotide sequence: TGCGCCAGCAGCCAAGAATCGCAGGGCCTAGCTTTCTTT. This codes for CASSQESQGLAFF.